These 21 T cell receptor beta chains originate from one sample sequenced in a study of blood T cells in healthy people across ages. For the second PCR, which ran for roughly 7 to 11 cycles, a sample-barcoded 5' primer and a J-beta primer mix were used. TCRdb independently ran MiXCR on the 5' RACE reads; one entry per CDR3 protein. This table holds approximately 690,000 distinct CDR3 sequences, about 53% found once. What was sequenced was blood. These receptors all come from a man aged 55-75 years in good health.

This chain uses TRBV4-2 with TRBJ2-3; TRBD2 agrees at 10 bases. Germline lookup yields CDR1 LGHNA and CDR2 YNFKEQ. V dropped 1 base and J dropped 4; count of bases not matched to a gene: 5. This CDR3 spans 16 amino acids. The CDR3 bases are TGTGCCAGCAGCCAAGGAAGCGGGGGGGCCCCAGATACGCAGTATTTT. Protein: CASSQGSGGAPDTQYF.

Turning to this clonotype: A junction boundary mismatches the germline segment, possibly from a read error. The CDR3 loop is CASSLTVRRGVPNEKLFF. In DNA, the CDR3 is TGTGCCAGCAGCTTAACGGTCCGACGCGGCGTGCCTAACGAAAAACTGTTTTTT. V gene TRBV11-2 combines with J gene TRBJ1-4, with no clear D. CDR3 size: 18 residues. Germline loops: CDR1 SGHAT, CDR2 FQNNGV.

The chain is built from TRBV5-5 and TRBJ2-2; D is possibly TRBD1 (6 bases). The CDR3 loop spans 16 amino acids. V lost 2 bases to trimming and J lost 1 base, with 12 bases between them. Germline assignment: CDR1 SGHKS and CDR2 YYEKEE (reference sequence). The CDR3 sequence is CASSFGRGLNTGELFF. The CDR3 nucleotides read TGTGCCAGCAGCTTTGGCAGGGGATTGAACACCGGGGAGCTGTTTTTT.

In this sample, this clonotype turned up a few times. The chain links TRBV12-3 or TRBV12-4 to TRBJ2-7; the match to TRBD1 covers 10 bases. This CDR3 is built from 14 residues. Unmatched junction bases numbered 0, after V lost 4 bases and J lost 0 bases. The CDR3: CASSWDRGSYEQYF. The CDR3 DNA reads TGTGCCAGCAGTTGGGACAGGGGCTCCTACGAGCAGTACTTC.

The CDR3 loop reads CASSRGVSDYGYTF. The CDR3 DNA reads TGTGCCAGCAGCCGAGGGGTCAGCGACTATGGCTACACCTTC. The genes are TRBV12-3 or TRBV12-4 and TRBJ1-2; TRBD1 is a possible D gene (5 bases). The CDR3 is made up of 14 amino acids. V was cut by 6 bases and J by 3 bases, with 14 bases left in between.

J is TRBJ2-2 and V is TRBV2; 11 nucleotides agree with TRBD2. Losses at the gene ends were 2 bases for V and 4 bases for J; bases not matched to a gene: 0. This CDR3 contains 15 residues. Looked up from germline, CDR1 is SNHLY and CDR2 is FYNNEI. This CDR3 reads CASSELAGGTGELFF. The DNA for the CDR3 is TGTGCCAGCAGTGAACTAGCGGGGGGCACCGGGGAGCTGTTTTTT. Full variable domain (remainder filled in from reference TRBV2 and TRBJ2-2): EPEVTQTPSHQVTQMGQEVILRCVPISNHLYFYWYRQILGQKVEFLVSFYNNEISEKSEIFDDQFSVERPDGSNFTLKIRSTKLEDSAMYFCASSELAGGTGELFFGEGSRLTVL.

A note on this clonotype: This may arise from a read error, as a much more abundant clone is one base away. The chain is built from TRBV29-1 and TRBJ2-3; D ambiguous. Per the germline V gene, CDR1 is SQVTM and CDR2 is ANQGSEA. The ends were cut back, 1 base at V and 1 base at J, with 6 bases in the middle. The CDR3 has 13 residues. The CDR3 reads CSVEAAGTDTQYF. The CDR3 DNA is TGCAGCGTTGAAGCCGCCGGCACAGATACGCAGTATTTT.

The CDR3 DNA is TGCGCCAGCAGCCGAGGTGCAGCAACTAATGAAAAACTGTTTTTT. It codes for CASSRGAATNEKLFF. V usage is TRBV4-1 and J usage is TRBJ1-4; no definite D call. The germline V and J ends were trimmed by 4 bases and 0 bases, with 9 bases remaining between them. In germline, CDR1 is MGHRA, CDR2 YSYEKL. This CDR3 comprises 15 residues.

CDR3 sequence reads: CASSFLRGTDEETQYF. CDR3 bases: TGTGCCAGCAGCTTCCTACGCGGGACAGACGAAGAGACCCAGTACTTC. This chain connects TRBV5-6 to TRBJ2-5; possible D gene TRBD1, 7 bases. The germline V and J ends were trimmed by 2 bases and 3 bases, with 17 bases remaining between them. Germline V lookup: CDR1 SGHDT, CDR2 YYEEEE. This CDR3 has 16 amino acids. Using reference TRBV5-6 and TRBJ2-5 for the parts outside the CDR3, the full variable domain is DAGVTQSPTHLIKTRGQQVTLRCSPKSGHDTVSWYQQALGQGPQFIFQYYEEEERQRGNFPDRFSGHQFPNYSSELNVNALLLGDSALYLCASSFLRGTDEETQYFGPGTRLLVL.

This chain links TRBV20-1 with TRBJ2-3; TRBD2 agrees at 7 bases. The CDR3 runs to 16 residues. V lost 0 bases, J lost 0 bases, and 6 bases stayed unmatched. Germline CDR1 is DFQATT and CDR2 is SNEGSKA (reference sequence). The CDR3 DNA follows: TGCAGTGCTAGAGAGATCTTGCGGGGGAGCACAGATACGCAGTATTTT. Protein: CSAREILRGSTDTQYF.

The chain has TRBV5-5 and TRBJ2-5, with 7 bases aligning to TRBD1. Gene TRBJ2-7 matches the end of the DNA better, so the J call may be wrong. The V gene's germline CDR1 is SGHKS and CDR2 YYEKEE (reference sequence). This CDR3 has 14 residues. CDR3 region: CASSYVQGNSEQYF. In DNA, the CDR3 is TGTGCCAGCAGCTACGTACAGGGGAATAGCGAGCAGTACTTC.

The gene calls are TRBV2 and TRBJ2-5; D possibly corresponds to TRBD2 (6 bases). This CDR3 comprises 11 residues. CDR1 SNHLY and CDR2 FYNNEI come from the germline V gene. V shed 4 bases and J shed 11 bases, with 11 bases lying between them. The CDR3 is CASSVSREQYF. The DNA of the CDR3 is TGTGCCAGCAGTGTTAGCCGGGAGCAGTACTTC.

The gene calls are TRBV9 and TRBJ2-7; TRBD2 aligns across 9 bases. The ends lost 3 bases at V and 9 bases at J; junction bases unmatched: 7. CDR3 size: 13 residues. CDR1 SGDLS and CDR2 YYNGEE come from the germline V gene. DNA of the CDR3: TGTGCCAGCAGCGGGGGACTAGCCGGATCGCAGTACTTC. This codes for CASSGGLAGSQYF.

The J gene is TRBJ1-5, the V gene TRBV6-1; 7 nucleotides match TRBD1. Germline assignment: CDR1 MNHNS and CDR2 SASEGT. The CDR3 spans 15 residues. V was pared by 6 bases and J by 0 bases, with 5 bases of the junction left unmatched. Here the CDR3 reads CASRETGDSNQPQHF. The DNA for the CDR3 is TGTGCCAGCAGGGAAACAGGGGATAGCAATCAGCCCCAGCATTTT.

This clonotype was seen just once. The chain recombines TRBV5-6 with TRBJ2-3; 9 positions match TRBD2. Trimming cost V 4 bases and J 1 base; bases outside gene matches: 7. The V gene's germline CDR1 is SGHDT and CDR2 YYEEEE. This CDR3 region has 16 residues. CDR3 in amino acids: CASSVGPSGGTDTQYF. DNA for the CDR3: TGTGCCAGCAGCGTAGGGCCTAGCGGGGGCACAGATACGCAGTATTTT.

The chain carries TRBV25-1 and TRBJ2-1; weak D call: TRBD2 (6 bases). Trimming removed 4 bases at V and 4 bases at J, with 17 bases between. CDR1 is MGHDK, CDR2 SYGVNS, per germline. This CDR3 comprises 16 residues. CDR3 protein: CASSVGLGSQYNEQFF. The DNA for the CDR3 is TGTGCCAGCAGTGTGGGACTCGGGTCTCAATACAATGAGCAGTTCTTC.

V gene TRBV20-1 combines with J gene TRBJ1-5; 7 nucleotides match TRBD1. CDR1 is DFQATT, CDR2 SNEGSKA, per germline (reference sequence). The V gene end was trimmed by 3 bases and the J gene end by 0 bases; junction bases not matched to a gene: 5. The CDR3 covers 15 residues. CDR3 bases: TGCAGTGCTAGTGGACAGGATTTTAGCAATCAGCCCCAGCATTTT. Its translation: CSASGQDFSNQPQHF.

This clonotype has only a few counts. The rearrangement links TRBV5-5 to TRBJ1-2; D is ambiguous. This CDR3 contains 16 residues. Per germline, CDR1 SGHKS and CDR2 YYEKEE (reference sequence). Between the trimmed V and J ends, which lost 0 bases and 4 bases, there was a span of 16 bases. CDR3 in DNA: TGTGCCAGCAGCTTGGCCGTGTGGGAATGGGGCTATGGCTACACCTTC. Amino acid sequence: CASSLAVWEWGYGYTF.

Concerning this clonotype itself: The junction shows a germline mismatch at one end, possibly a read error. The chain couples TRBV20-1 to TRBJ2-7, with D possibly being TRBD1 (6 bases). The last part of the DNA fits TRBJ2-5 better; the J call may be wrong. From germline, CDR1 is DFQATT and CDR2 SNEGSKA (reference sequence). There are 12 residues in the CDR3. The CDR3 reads CGAAGDQETQYF. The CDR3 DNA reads TGCGGTGCCGCAGGGGATCAAGAGACCCAGTACTTC.

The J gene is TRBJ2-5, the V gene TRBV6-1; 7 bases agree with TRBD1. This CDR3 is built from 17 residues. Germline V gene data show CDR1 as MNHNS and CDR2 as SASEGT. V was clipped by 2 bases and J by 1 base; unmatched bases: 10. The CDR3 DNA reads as TGTGCCAGCAGTGAAACCTTGACAGGGCTCGGCCAAGAGACCCAGTACTTC. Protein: CASSETLTGLGQETQYF.

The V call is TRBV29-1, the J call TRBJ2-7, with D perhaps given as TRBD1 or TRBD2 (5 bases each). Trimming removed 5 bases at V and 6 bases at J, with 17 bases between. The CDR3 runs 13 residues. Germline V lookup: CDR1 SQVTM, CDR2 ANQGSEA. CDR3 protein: CSVLTGAGVEQYF. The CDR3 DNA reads TGCAGCGTTTTAACCGGGGCAGGCGTCGAGCAGTACTTC.